This TCR beta chain came from a study of blood T cells in healthy people across ages. This clonotype came up many times. Its antigen is not identified. This CDR3 spans 14 amino acids. The germline gives CDR1 PRHDT, CDR2 FYEKMQ (reference sequence). The V gene lost 5 bases and the J gene lost 8 bases, with 16 bases spanning the gap. Together with a sample-barcoded 5' primer, a J-beta primer mix was included in a second PCR lasting roughly 7 to 11 cycles. Sequencing recovered at least 2.5 million CDR3-containing paired-end reads from each sample. A single record per CDR3 protein comes from TCRdb applying MiXCR to the 5' RACE reads. The table includes 650,000 to 1,000,000 distinct CDR3 sequences, about 47% detected once. Study-level findings and limits: Roughly linear declines in TCR beta diversity per million T cells occurred with age. A greater number of naive CD4+ cells and higher diversity distinguished long-lived donors from aged donors.

This clonotype was obtained from a man older than 75 in good health. The J gene is TRBJ2-4, the V gene TRBV13; the D is unclear. Sequencing used blood. CDR3 region: CASSQKMGADIQYF. CDR3 DNA: TGTGCCAGCAGCCAGAAGATGGGTGCGGACATTCAGTACTTC.